One and the same sample provided the 28 T cell receptor beta chains below, sequenced in a study of low-dose radiotherapy and immunotherapy resistance in tumors. Both TCRalpha and TCRbeta chains were reverse transcribed with V-gene-specific primers. The authors ran 15 to 20 PCR cycles to amplify TCRs with a constant-region primer and V-primer adapter. One entry per CDR3 protein, called by TCRdb with MiXCR from the reads. This sample has fewer than 20,000 distinct CDR3 sequences, with approximately 74% found just once. The receptors come from a human donor with advanced metastatic prostate, ovarian, gallbladder or colorectal cancer (not recorded which). This table probably holds off-target reads from a library built for another chain.

This chain joins TRBV29-1 and TRBJ1-1; D is unclear. Deletions cut 7 bases from V and 3 bases from J, with 15 bases between. Germline CDR1 SQVTM, CDR2 ANQGSEA. The CDR3 spans 13 residues. The chain's CDR3 is CSGFLVRDTEAFF. The CDR3 DNA is TGCAGCGGGTTCCTTGTAAGGGACACTGAAGCTTTCTTT.

In this sample, this clonotype turned up a few times. The chain carries TRBV19 and TRBJ2-2; the D gene is possibly TRBD1 (6 bases). The germline V gene encodes CDR1 LNHDA and CDR2 SQIVND (reference sequence). The CDR3 sequence is 14 residues long. V lost 5 bases to trimming and J lost 6 bases, with 13 bases between them. The CDR3 here is CASSLTGNPGELFF. The CDR3 coding sequence is TGTGCCAGTAGTCTCACAGGGAATCCCGGGGAGCTGTTTTTT.

This rearrangement joins TRBV29-1 to TRBJ2-1, with 8 bases matching TRBD2. From germline, CDR1 is SQVTM and CDR2 ANQGSEA. The CDR3 length is 13 residues. Germline trimming cut 8 bases from V and 4 bases from J; bases unmatched to any gene: 7. The CDR3 sequence: CSWSGGRYNEQFF. As DNA, the CDR3 is TGCAGCTGGTCGGGGGGGAGGTACAATGAGCAGTTCTTC.

The V gene is TRBV28, the J gene TRBJ1-2; weak D call: TRBD1 (5 bases). Germline lookup yields CDR1 MDHEN and CDR2 SYDVKM. CDR3 size: 15 residues. Deletions cut 5 bases from V and 4 bases from J, with 17 bases between. The CDR3 protein is CASSTPGRLLYGYTF. The CDR3 DNA reads TGTGCCAGCAGTACACCGGGACGGCTACTCTATGGCTACACCTTC.

The chain couples TRBV11-3 to TRBJ1-2; no firm D call. The CDR3 extends over 14 amino acids. V lost 2 bases, J lost 3 bases, and 10 bases lay in between. Germline CDR1 SGHNT, CDR2 YENEEA. In DNA, the CDR3 is TGTGCCAGCAGCTTACAGGCCCAGGACTATGGCTACACCTTC. Translation: CASSLQAQDYGYTF.

The CDR3 DNA reads as TGTGCCAGCTCACCGGGGGGACCACCTGAGCAGTTCTTC. It specifies CASSPGGPPEQFF. V is TRBV18 and J is TRBJ2-1; perhaps TRBD2 as D (6 bases). The CDR3 has 13 amino acids. Germline CDR1 is KGHSH and CDR2 is LQKENI. Trimming stripped 3 bases from V and 9 bases from J, with 12 bases between.

The chain has TRBV6-1 and TRBJ2-1, with 9 bases aligning to TRBD2. Germline CDR1 MNHNS, CDR2 SASEGT. The CDR3 loop spans 16 amino acids. V was pared by 1 base and J by 8 bases, with 9 bases of the junction left unmatched. CDR3 sequence (DNA): TGTGCCAGCAGTGAAGGGACTAGCGTATTGGGTTATGAGCAGTTCTTC. Its translation is CASSEGTSVLGYEQFF.

This clonotype was counted only a few times. V is TRBV6-1 and J is TRBJ2-7; D possibly matches TRBD1 or TRBD2 (6 bases each). Germline V gene sequence: CDR1 MNHNS, CDR2 SASEGT. Trimming pared 5 bases from V and 2 bases from J, leaving 25 bases between. This CDR3 contains 18 residues. CDR3 in amino acids: CASSYPGAPRRDAYEQYF. For the CDR3, the DNA is TGTGCCAGCAGTTATCCGGGGGCTCCCAGAAGAGACGCCTACGAGCAGTACTTC.

This chain links TRBV20-1 with TRBJ2-1, with 8 bases fitting TRBD2. V trimming: 5 bases; J trimming: 9 bases; junction bases outside the gene matches: 12. Germline V CDR1 and CDR2: DFQATT, SNEGSKA (reference sequence). The CDR3 contains 14 residues. CDR3 DNA: TGCAGTGCTCTGGGACTAGTGGGATCGGGTGAGCAGTTCTTC. This encodes CSALGLVGSGEQFF.

The rearrangement uses TRBV11-3 and TRBJ1-1, with D unclear. CDR1 and CDR2 (germline): SGHNT, YENEEA. Trimming took off 7 bases at V and 5 bases at J, with 14 bases between the two ends. The CDR3 spans 13 residues. The DNA for the CDR3 is TGTGCCAGCAAACGAGGCAGCCGGACTGAAGCTTTCTTT. Its protein is CASKRGSRTEAFF.

The J gene is TRBJ2-2, the V gene TRBV12-3 or TRBV12-4; TRBD1 agrees at 8 bases. The CDR3 covers 14 residues. V was pared by 6 bases and J by 6 bases, with 6 bases of the junction left unmatched. CDR3 residues: CASSFLQGAGELFF. CDR3 DNA sequence: TGTGCCAGCAGCTTTCTACAGGGGGCCGGGGAGCTGTTTTTT.

The chain employs TRBV11-2 and TRBJ2-7, with D tentatively TRBD2 (6 bases). Germline values: CDR1 SGHAT, CDR2 FQNNGV. V lost 0 bases to trimming and J lost 3 bases, with 12 bases between them. The CDR3 length is 15 residues. The CDR3 sequence is CASSLDTAGHYEQYF. In DNA form, the CDR3 reads TGTGCCAGCAGCTTAGATACAGCGGGCCACTACGAGCAGTACTTC. The full variable domain, with the rest looked up from reference TRBV11-2 and TRBJ2-7, is EAGVAQSPRYKIIEKRQSVAFWCNPISGHATLYWYQQILGQGPKLLIQFQNNGVVDDSQLPKDRFSAERLKGVDSTLKIQPAKLEDSAVYLCASSLDTAGHYEQYFGPGTRLTVT.

This chain connects TRBV18 to TRBJ2-5; TRBD2 agrees at 13 bases. The CDR3 totals 18 residues. V lost 0 bases to trimming and J lost 5 bases; unmatched junction nucleotides: 9. CDR1 and CDR2 (germline): KGHSH, LQKENI. The CDR3 nucleotides are TGTGCCAGCTCACCACCGTGGACTAGCGGGAGAATAAAGGAGACCCAGTACTTC. Protein: CASSPPWTSGRIKETQYF.

The genes are TRBV18 and TRBJ1-1, with 7 bases matching TRBD1. After removal of 2 bases from V and 4 bases from J, the junction contained 4 bases not matched to a gene. Germline assignment: CDR1 KGHSH and CDR2 LQKENI. The length of the CDR3 is 14 residues. As DNA, the CDR3 is TGTGCCAGCTCACCAACAGGGGTAGCCACTGAAGCTTTCTTT. Amino acid sequence: CASSPTGVATEAFF.

The chain has TRBV5-1 and TRBJ2-7; no definite D call. The V gene's germline CDR1 is SGHRS and CDR2 YFSETQ. Trimming removed 0 bases from V and 6 bases from J, with 16 bases in between. This CDR3 comprises 15 residues. CDR3 loop: CASSLVSGPSIEQYF. The CDR3 DNA reads TGCGCCAGCAGCTTGGTTTCAGGCCCATCGATCGAGCAGTACTTC.

The chain carries TRBV12-3 or TRBV12-4 and TRBJ2-1; the match to TRBD2 covers 14 bases. The CDR3 has 19 amino acids. With V trimmed by 4 bases and J by 1 base, 9 bases remained unmatched. The DNA for the CDR3 is TGTGCCAGCAGTTCTGAAGCCAGGACTAGCGGGAGGTCCTACAATGAGCAGTTCTTC. This gives the protein CASSSEARTSGRSYNEQFF.

This clonotype was seen a single time. V and J are TRBV5-1 and TRBJ2-7; TRBD2 is a possible D gene (5 bases). Trimming stripped 4 bases from V and 0 bases from J, with 8 bases between. The CDR3 sequence is 13 residues long. Germline values: CDR1 SGHRS, CDR2 YFSETQ. In DNA form, the CDR3 reads TGCGCCAGCAGCCCGGCGGGCTCCTACGAGCAGTACTTC. This encodes CASSPAGSYEQYF.

This sequence joins TRBV28 and TRBJ1-1; no clear D gene. Trimming took 0 bases from V and 10 from J, leaving 9 bases between them. The CDR3 loop spans 12 amino acids. The germline gives CDR1 MDHEN, CDR2 SYDVKM. CDR3 coding DNA: TGTGCCAGCAGTTTATGGCGATTGGGAGCTTTCTTT. Its protein product is CASSLWRLGAFF.

This clonotype has just one count. The J gene is TRBJ1-6, the V gene TRBV5-1; no clear D. This CDR3 region has 15 residues. From germline, CDR1 is SGHRS and CDR2 YFSETQ. Deletions cut 4 bases from V and 7 bases from J, with 15 bases between. CDR3 amino acids: CASSPRPKQNSPLHF. In nucleotides, the CDR3 is TGCGCCAGCAGCCCAAGACCAAAGCAGAATTCACCCCTCCACTTT.

The chain carries TRBV29-1 and TRBJ2-1, with 11 bases that match TRBD2. J was trimmed by 5 bases and V by 5 bases; bases with no gene match: 8. CDR3 length equals 15 residues. The germline gives CDR1 SQVTM, CDR2 ANQGSEA. This CDR3 reads CSVWGGLAANNEQFF. The CDR3 DNA follows: TGCAGCGTTTGGGGGGGACTAGCGGCTAACAATGAGCAGTTCTTC.

The chain uses TRBV9 and TRBJ2-3, with D perhaps matching TRBD1 or TRBD2 (5 bases each). Per germline, CDR1 SGDLS and CDR2 YYNGEE. Trimming removed 5 bases from V and 9 bases from J, with 16 bases in between. The length of the CDR3 is 13 residues. CDR3 in DNA: TGTGCCAGCAGTCGGGGTGATGGGACGACGCAGTATTTT. This encodes CASSRGDGTTQYF.

This clonotype was counted between two and nine times. The V gene is TRBV5-1, the J gene TRBJ1-1; D is uncertain. The CDR3 is 14 residues long. Per germline, CDR1 SGHRS and CDR2 YFSETQ. Trimming took 1 base from V and 1 from J, leaving 8 bases between them. CDR3 DNA: TGCGCCAGCAGCTTGACCCTCACGAACACTGAAGCTTTCTTT. Protein: CASSLTLTNTEAFF.

In DNA, the CDR3 is TGCAGCGTTGAAGGACAGGGAGGAGAGACCCAGTACTTC. Translation gives CSVEGQGGETQYF. The rearrangement links TRBV29-1 to TRBJ2-5, with D perhaps matching TRBD1 (7 bases). The CDR3 length is 13 residues. The V gene's germline CDR1 is SQVTM and CDR2 ANQGSEA. V lost 1 base, J lost 4 bases, and 10 bases lay in between. Full variable domain (rest looked up from reference TRBV29-1 and TRBJ2-5): SAVISQKPSRDICQRGTSLTIQCQVDSQVTMMFWYRQQPGQSLTLIATANQGSEATYESGFVIDKFPISRPNLTFSTLTVSNMSPEDSSIYLCSVEGQGGETQYFGPGTRLLVL.

The rearrangement uses TRBV29-1 and TRBJ1-5, with D uncertain. V lost 8 bases, J lost 5 bases, and 16 bases lay in between. This CDR3 comprises 13 residues. Germline CDR1 SQVTM, CDR2 ANQGSEA. The CDR3 region is CSYQVGRDQPQHF. CDR3 sequence (DNA): TGCAGCTACCAGGTAGGAAGGGATCAGCCCCAGCATTTT.

This clonotype was recorded only once. The chain uses TRBV7-3 and TRBJ1-1; 10 bases are a match to TRBD1. The CDR3 is 17 residues long. V lost 4 bases and J lost 6; bases outside the gene matches: 14. Germline CDR1 is SGHTA and CDR2 is FQGTGA. CDR3 coding DNA: TGTGCCAGCAGCTCCTCTGGGCTGACAGGGGGCGACCCTGAAGCTTTCTTT. Translated: CASSSSGLTGGDPEAFF.

The chain is built from TRBV5-1 and TRBJ1-3, with 8 bases lining up with TRBD1. Germline-derived CDR1 and CDR2 are SGHRS and YFSETQ. V lost 0 bases and J lost 2; bases outside the gene matches: 4. The CDR3 contains 16 residues. The CDR3 spells CASSLAPGGTGNTIYF. The DNA for the CDR3 is TGCGCCAGCAGCTTGGCACCAGGGGGCACTGGAAACACCATATATTTT.

The chain couples TRBV20-1 to TRBJ2-2; 7 positions match TRBD1. Germline assignment: CDR1 DFQATT and CDR2 SNEGSKA (reference sequence). CDR3 size: 14 residues. V trimming: 1 base; J trimming: 1 base; junction bases outside the gene matches: 0. The CDR3 coding sequence is TGCAGTGCTAGAGGGGACAGGAACACCGGGGAGCTGTTTTTT. Its translation is CSARGDRNTGELFF.

About this clonotype itself: Germline is not matched at one junction end, which may reflect a read error. V is TRBV5-6 and J is TRBJ1-2; D is unresolved. Per germline, CDR1 SGHDT and CDR2 YYEEEE. The CDR3 extends over 14 amino acids. The CDR3 loop is CANSLVTGNYGYTF. Here the CDR3 DNA reads TGTGCCAACAGCTTGGTAACGGGAAACTATGGCTACACCTTC.